The 8 T cell receptor beta chains below all came from one sample that was sequenced in a study of blood T cell repertoires in COVID-19. Profiling relied on immunoSEQ multiplex PCR, and the TCRdb table lists in-frame clones only, not all of them. The sample lists fewer than 180,000 clones; around 85% were seen once. The sequencing sample was made of peripheral blood. The receptors were gathered from a man between 65 and 85 years old with acute or convalescent COVID-19.

The gene calls are TRBV28 and TRBJ1-4, with 7 nucleotides matching TRBD1. Germline V gene data show CDR1 as MDHEN and CDR2 as SYDVKM. The J segment lost 8 bases and the V segment lost 3 bases, leaving 9 bases of the junction unmatched. The CDR3 is 15 amino acids. The CDR3 bases are TGTGCCAGCAGTTTCATTTCGGGACAGAGGGAAAAACTGTTTTTT. It is translated as CASSFISGQREKLFF.

J is TRBJ1-3 and V is TRBV7-2; the D is unclear. V lost 0 bases, J lost 0 bases, and 9 bases lay in between. This CDR3 is 16 amino acids long. From germline, CDR1 is SGHTA and CDR2 FQGNSA. This CDR3 is CASSLAGQNSGNTIYF. CDR3 sequence (DNA): TGTGCCAGCAGCTTAGCGGGCCAGAACTCTGGAAACACCATATATTTT.

In its sample, this clone was seen once. The CDR3 DNA reads as TGTGCCAGCAGCTTGAGTGGGACAGGGTACGAAAAACTGTTTTTT. Protein product: CASSLSGTGYEKLFF. This chain uses TRBV28 with TRBJ1-4; 9 bases line up with TRBD1. The junction had 10 bases not matched to a gene; V was cut back by 6 bases and J by 8 bases. In germline, CDR1 is MDHEN, CDR2 SYDVKM. The CDR3 covers 15 residues.

V and J are TRBV29-1 and TRBJ1-4; weak D call: TRBD1 (6 bases). The CDR3 covers 12 residues. The V gene's germline CDR1 is SQVTM and CDR2 ANQGSEA. V lost 4 bases to trimming and J lost 5 bases, with 8 bases between them. The CDR3 sequence: CSVGTVNEKLFF. The CDR3 nucleotides read TGCAGCGTTGGGACAGTCAATGAAAAACTGTTTTTT.

V usage is TRBV6-1 and J usage is TRBJ2-4, with D possibly matching TRBD1 (5 bases). Trimming left V 1 base short and J 1 base short, with 11 bases between. The germline V gene encodes CDR1 MNHNS and CDR2 SASEGT. This CDR3 comprises 16 residues. Here the CDR3 reads CASSEVSTGAKNIQYF. In nucleotides, the CDR3 is TGTGCCAGCAGTGAAGTTAGTACAGGCGCCAAAAACATTCAGTACTTC.

The V call is TRBV24-1, the J call TRBJ2-1; 8 bases agree with TRBD1. CDR1 and CDR2 (germline): KGHDR, SFDVKD. With 5 bases clipped from V and 5 bases from J, the junction kept 10 bases outside the gene matches. The CDR3 covers 16 residues. CDR3 residues: CATSASPGGPNNEQFF. For the CDR3, the DNA is TGTGCCACCAGTGCCTCCCCAGGGGGCCCCAACAATGAGCAGTTCTTC.

The genes are TRBV24-1 and TRBJ1-2; D call uncertain. Between the trimmed V and J ends, which lost 5 bases and 0 bases, there was a span of 9 bases. The germline gives CDR1 KGHDR, CDR2 SFDVKD. This CDR3 spans 14 amino acids. As DNA, the CDR3 is TGTGCCACCAGTGGAGCGGAGACTAACTATGGCTACACCTTC. Protein product: CATSGAETNYGYTF.

This clone was recorded a few times. V is TRBV2 and J is TRBJ1-2, with a weak D call TRBD1 (6 bases). Trimming removed 0 bases at V and 4 bases at J, with 9 bases between. The germline V gene has CDR1 SNHLY and CDR2 FYNNEI. This CDR3 comprises 14 residues. The CDR3 sequence: CASSEAGQSYGYTF. The CDR3 DNA is TGTGCCAGCAGTGAAGCCGGACAGAGCTATGGCTACACCTTC.